This T cell receptor beta chain was obtained from a study of shared clonotypes between healthy human individuals. The overall study: A couple of female and a few male donors aged 18 to 49 were enrolled.

The assay ran at deep level. Clones were sequenced by immunoSEQ multiplex PCR, and TCRdb holds only the in-frame ones, with some missing. In the table there are about a million clones, about three quarters of which are singletons. Trimming took 6 bases from V and 0 from J, leaving 10 bases between them. The germline V gene has CDR1 SGHTA and CDR2 FQGNSA. CDR3 length: 14 amino acids. Whole-study results and caveats: About 5% of naive CD4 clonotypes were shared across a handful of donors.

To note about this clone: No antigen is known for it.

The sequencing sample was made of memory CD4+ T cells sorted from blood. Subset meaning: CD45RA-negative fraction. The origin of this receptor is a young man in good health. The V gene is TRBV7-2, the J gene TRBJ2-3, with D tentatively TRBD2 (6 bases). The CDR3 nucleotides read TGTGCCAGCAGACCCCTAGCGAGCACAGATACGCAGTATTTT. Its protein product is CASRPLASTDTQYF.